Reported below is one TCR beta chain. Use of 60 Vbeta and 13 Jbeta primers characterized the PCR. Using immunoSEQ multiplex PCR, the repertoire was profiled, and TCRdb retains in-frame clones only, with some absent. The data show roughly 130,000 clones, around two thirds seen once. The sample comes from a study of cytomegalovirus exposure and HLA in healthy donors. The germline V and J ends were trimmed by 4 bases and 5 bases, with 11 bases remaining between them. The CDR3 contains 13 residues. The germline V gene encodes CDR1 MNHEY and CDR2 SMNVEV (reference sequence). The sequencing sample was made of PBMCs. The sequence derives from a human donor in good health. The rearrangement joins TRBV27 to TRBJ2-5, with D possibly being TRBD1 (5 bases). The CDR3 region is CASSWGAVETQYF. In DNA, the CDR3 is TGTGCCAGCAGTTGGGGCGCGGTGGAGACCCAGTACTTC.